This record looks at one TCR beta chain sequence and its context. This CDR3 region has 15 residues. V was pared by 5 bases and J by 0 bases, with 14 bases between. The sample comes from a study of blood T cell repertoires in COVID-19. Repertoires were generated with immunoSEQ multiplex PCR, while TCRdb's copy carries only in-frame clones and drops some. The data contain 300,000 to 400,000 clones, around 85% of them singletons. Material: PBMCs or T cells enriched from blood (not recorded which). The chain uses TRBV6-7 and TRBJ2-7, with TRBD1 as a possible D gene (6 bases). TRBV6-7 is identified as an open reading frame with a role that is uncertain. The sequence came from a woman aged 30 to 39 who had been exposed to COVID-19. This CDR3 is CASSAQGLSSYEQYF. For the CDR3, the DNA is TGTGCCAGCAGTGCCCAGGGGCTTAGCTCCTACGAGCAGTACTTC.